This T cell receptor (beta chain) was profiled in a study of T cell clonotyping in hematopoietic cell transplantation. General study results and limits: After transplant, recipient diversity fell while pathologically expanded clonotypes grew through day 180. Broader posttransplant TCR repertoire diversity was predicted by graft donor and pretransplant recipient Inverse Simpson Index values. Cells were unsorted, so CD4 and CD8 contributions were not separated. At the given depth, recipient repertoires were over 95% de novo clonotypes.

Assay used: immunoSEQ multiplex PCR; TCRdb lists only in-frame clones, some missing. The table includes 30,000 to 45,000 clones, approximately 88% detected once. The CDR3 is 13 residues long. Germline V lookup: CDR1 SGHKS, CDR2 YYEKEE (reference sequence). With 2 bases removed from V and 3 bases from J, the gap between germline ends came to 8 bases. As for this clone: Its antigen is unidentified.

What was sequenced was peripheral blood mononuclear cells. The chain links TRBV5-5 to TRBJ1-1, with no clear D. The sequence was obtained from a woman between 40 and 50 years old in good health. Some clones in this sample may be carry-over from other donors' samples. In DNA, the CDR3 is TGTGCCAGCAGCTTACTTAGAGACACTGAAGCTTTCTTT. It translates to CASSLLRDTEAFF.